The 17 T cell receptor beta chains below were found in one sample sequenced in a study of shared clonotypes between healthy human individuals. Method: immunoSEQ multiplex PCR; TCRdb's copy keeps in-frame clones and lacks some. This table holds about 2.1 million clones, about 93% found once. Naive CD8 cells lacked CD45RO, underwent positive selection for CCR7 and left out terminally differentiated effector memory CD45RA+ cells. Material: naive CD8+ T cells from PBMCs. The receptors derive from a young man in good health. Some clones in this sample may be carry-over from other donors' samples.

This chain links TRBV9 with TRBJ2-1; 10 bases map to TRBD2. The trim removed 4 bases at V and 0 bases at J, leaving 13 bases unmatched. The CDR3 runs 19 residues. From germline, CDR1 is SGDLS and CDR2 YYNGEE. The CDR3 loop is CASSPARGLAASSYNEQFF. The CDR3 nucleotides are TGTGCCAGCAGCCCGGCTCGCGGACTAGCGGCTAGCTCCTACAATGAGCAGTTCTTC.

As to this clone: Other nucleotide sequences from this sample produce the same CDR3. V and J are TRBV27 and TRBJ1-5; weak D call: TRBD1 (6 bases). Germline V gene sequence: CDR1 MNHEY, CDR2 SMNVEV (reference sequence). The CDR3 has 14 residues. V lost 3 bases to trimming and J lost 2 bases, with 8 bases between them. CDR3 sequence reads: CASSFRQGNQPQHF. CDR3 nucleotides: TGTGCCAGCAGTTTCCGACAGGGCAATCAGCCCCAGCATTTT.

This chain links TRBV10-1 with TRBJ2-7; no definite D call. Germline-derived CDR1 and CDR2 are WNHNN and SYGVQD (reference sequence). The V end was cut by 0 bases, the J end by 2 bases, with 11 bases between. This CDR3 spans 15 amino acids. CDR3 in amino acids: CASSESTIIPYEQYF. Here the CDR3 DNA reads TGCGCCAGCAGTGAGTCCACAATTATCCCCTACGAGCAGTACTTC.

The chain joins TRBV19 to TRBJ2-6; perhaps TRBD2 as D (6 bases). Germline V gene lookup returns CDR1 LNHDA and CDR2 SQIVND (reference sequence). The CDR3 spans 17 residues. V gave up 3 bases and J gave up 1 base, with 13 bases separating them. The CDR3 DNA reads TGTGCCAGTAGTATCGGGAGCCTACTTTCTGGGGCCAACGTCCTGACTTTC. It specifies CASSIGSLLSGANVLTF.

This chain uses TRBV5-4 with TRBJ1-1; no clear D. V lost 4 bases, J lost 1 base, and 11 bases lay in between. This CDR3 is built from 14 residues. Germline lookup yields CDR1 SGHNT and CDR2 YYREEE (reference sequence). The CDR3 DNA sequence: TGTGCCAGCAGCCCCTTTAGGTCGAACACTGAAGCTTTCTTT. Encoded protein: CASSPFRSNTEAFF.

The chain uses TRBV7-9 and TRBJ2-5; D gene ambiguous. CDR1 is SEHNR and CDR2 is FQNEAQ in the germline V gene (reference sequence). CDR3 length: 15 amino acids. The V end lost 5 bases, the J end lost 0 bases, and 13 bases lay between the germline ends. CDR3 sequence reads: CASSPEQKDQETQYF. The CDR3 nucleotides read TGTGCCAGCAGCCCAGAACAGAAAGACCAAGAGACCCAGTACTTC.

The rearrangement links TRBV9 to TRBJ2-5; 7 positions agree with TRBD2. The J segment lost 2 bases and the V segment lost 4 bases, leaving 11 bases of the junction unmatched. This CDR3 comprises 16 residues. Germline V gene data show CDR1 as SGDLS and CDR2 as YYNGEE. The CDR3 coding sequence is TGTGCCAGCAGCCCCCGGGACTACCGCCCGCAAGAGACCCAGTACTTC. It encodes CASSPRDYRPQETQYF.

This clone has just a few counts. The sample contains more than one DNA sequence encoding this CDR3. V and J are TRBV7-9 and TRBJ1-2; TRBD1 matches 7 bases. V lost 0 bases, J lost 5 bases, and 3 bases stayed unmatched. Germline CDR1 and CDR2: SEHNR and FQNEAQ (reference sequence). The CDR3 has 14 residues. The CDR3 loop reads CASSLADRAYGYTF. DNA of the CDR3: TGTGCCAGCAGCTTAGCAGACAGGGCTTATGGCTACACCTTC. The whole variable domain, filled in from reference TRBV7-9 and TRBJ1-2, reads DTGVSQNPRHKITKRGQNVTFRCDPISEHNRLYWYRQTLGQGPEFLTYFQNEAQLEKSRLLSDRFSAERPKGSFSTLEIQRTEQGDSAMYLCASSLADRAYGYTFGSGTRLTVV.

The V and J genes are TRBV27 and TRBJ2-3; a possible D gene is TRBD2 (7 bases). There are 15 residues in the CDR3. The ends were cut back, 3 bases at V and 1 base at J, with 11 bases in the middle. CDR1 is MNHEY and CDR2 is SMNVEV in the germline V gene (reference sequence). The CDR3 DNA is TGTGCCAGCAGTTTGTGGGGGGGGCGCACAGATACGCAGTATTTT. Encoded protein: CASSLWGGRTDTQYF.

The V call is TRBV7-9, the J call TRBJ2-1, with 7 nucleotides matching TRBD1. Germline trimming cut 8 bases from V and 4 bases from J; bases unmatched to any gene: 5. Germline CDR1 and CDR2: SEHNR and FQNEAQ (reference sequence). CDR3 size: 13 residues. CDR3 in DNA: TGTGCCAGCCGGCAACAGGGGTACAATGAGCAGTTCTTC. Translating it yields CASRQQGYNEQFF. Based on the CDR3 plus reference TRBV7-9 and TRBJ2-1, the full variable domain is DTGVSQNPRHKITKRGQNVTFRCDPISEHNRLYWYRQTLGQGPEFLTYFQNEAQLEKSRLLSDRFSAERPKGSFSTLEIQRTEQGDSAMYLCASRQQGYNEQFFGPGTRLTVL.

The rearrangement uses TRBV27 and TRBJ2-2; TRBD1 aligns across 8 bases. This CDR3 is built from 15 residues. Germline V gene sequence: CDR1 MNHEY, CDR2 SMNVEV (reference sequence). The V gene end was trimmed by 5 bases and the J gene end by 5 bases; junction bases not matched to a gene: 7. CDR3 sequence: CASSRTGWTTGELFF. In DNA form, the CDR3 reads TGTGCCAGCAGTCGGACAGGGTGGACAACCGGGGAGCTGTTTTTT.

The chain couples TRBV7-9 to TRBJ2-5, with D perhaps being TRBD1 or TRBD2 (5 bases each). The V gene's germline CDR1 is SEHNR and CDR2 FQNEAQ (reference sequence). V lost 4 bases, J lost 1 base, and 13 bases lay in between. CDR3 length: 15 residues. The CDR3 region has the DNA TGTGCCAGCAGCTACCCATGGGGGTCCCAAGAGACCCAGTACTTC. This encodes CASSYPWGSQETQYF.

The V call is TRBV4-2, the J call TRBJ1-2; the D gene is possibly TRBD1 (6 bases). Germline V gene lookup returns CDR1 LGHNA and CDR2 YNFKEQ. There are 14 residues in the CDR3. Deletions cut 0 bases from V and 8 bases from J, with 13 bases between. The CDR3 bases are TGTGCCAGCAGCCAAGATTGGGGGGCGGAGGGCTACACCTTC. Translation: CASSQDWGAEGYTF.

The chain joins TRBV13 to TRBJ2-1, with D unclear. The CDR3 has 12 residues. The V gene's germline CDR1 is PRHDT and CDR2 FYEKMQ (reference sequence). V was cut by 3 bases and J by 4 bases, with 4 bases left in between. CDR3 protein: CASSFRYNEQFF. For the CDR3, the DNA is TGTGCCAGCAGCTTTAGATACAATGAGCAGTTCTTC.

This chain connects TRBV11-2 to TRBJ2-4; the D is unclear. CDR3 size: 16 residues. V was shortened by 6 bases and J by 5 bases, with 20 bases between the two germline ends. Germline V gene sequence: CDR1 SGHAT, CDR2 FQNNGV. The DNA for the CDR3 is TGTGCCAGCAGGCTGGCGGTCGTTAGGGCGGAAAACATTCAGTACTTC. Amino acid sequence: CASRLAVVRAENIQYF.

The rearrangement links TRBV5-4 to TRBJ2-7; 11 bases line up with TRBD2. V lost 2 bases and J lost 6; bases outside the gene matches: 7. The CDR3 is made up of 15 amino acids. In germline, CDR1 is SGHNT, CDR2 YYREEE (reference sequence). The DNA of the CDR3 is TGTGCCAGCAGCTTACTACTAGCGGGAGCTATCGAGCAGTACTTC. Protein product: CASSLLLAGAIEQYF.

This chain joins TRBV9 and TRBJ1-2; D not resolved. The CDR3 contains 14 residues. The V end was cut by 0 bases, the J end by 5 bases, with 11 bases between. Looked up from germline, CDR1 is SGDLS and CDR2 is YYNGEE. The CDR3 region is CASSVGATQYGYTF. The CDR3 DNA sequence: TGTGCCAGCAGCGTAGGTGCGACGCAATATGGCTACACCTTC.